The T cell receptor (beta chain) under discussion was sequenced for a study of blood T cell repertoires in COVID-19. Assay used: immunoSEQ multiplex PCR; TCRdb lists only in-frame clones, some missing. Of about 300,000 clones listed, 80% to 95% were seen once; the top ten hold more than 0.95%. CDR3 size: 12 residues. The germline gives CDR1 SGHAT, CDR2 FQDESV (reference sequence). V shed 5 bases and J 7 bases; nucleotides not matched to a gene: 0. V is TRBV11-1 and J is TRBJ2-1; 9 bases agree with TRBD2. Sequencing was carried out using PBMCs or T cells enriched from blood (not recorded which). The receptor's source is a woman aged 25-40 years who had recovered from COVID-19. CDR3 residues: CASSSGGNEQFF. CDR3 bases: TGTGCCAGCAGCAGCGGGGGGAATGAGCAGTTCTTC.